This T cell receptor beta chain was identified in a study of CD8 T cells in Susac syndrome. Random hexamers were used to reverse transcribe roughly 0.45 to 1 ug of RNA. The method of amplification for TCR beta CDR3 was immunoSEQ multiplex PCR, covering 54 Vbeta and 13 Jbeta. Using its own MiXCR run on the immunoSEQ multiplex PCR reads, TCRdb lists one record per CDR3 protein. Among 150,000 or so distinct CDR3 sequences listed, roughly 95% were seen once. Negative isolation yielded the CD8+ and CD4+ T cells, while FACS enriched the TEMRA cells. V was pared by 3 bases and J by 1 base, with 7 bases between. There are 15 residues in the CDR3. Germline CDR1 is SGHDN and CDR2 is FVKESK.

The source of this sequence is a human donor with multiple sclerosis. Sequencing was carried out using CD4+ T cells from PBMCs. The V call is TRBV14, the J call TRBJ2-6; unclear D gene. CDR3 amino acids: CASSQRYSGANVLTF. The CDR3, as DNA: TGTGCCAGCAGCCAGAGGTATTCTGGGGCCAACGTCCTGACTTTC.